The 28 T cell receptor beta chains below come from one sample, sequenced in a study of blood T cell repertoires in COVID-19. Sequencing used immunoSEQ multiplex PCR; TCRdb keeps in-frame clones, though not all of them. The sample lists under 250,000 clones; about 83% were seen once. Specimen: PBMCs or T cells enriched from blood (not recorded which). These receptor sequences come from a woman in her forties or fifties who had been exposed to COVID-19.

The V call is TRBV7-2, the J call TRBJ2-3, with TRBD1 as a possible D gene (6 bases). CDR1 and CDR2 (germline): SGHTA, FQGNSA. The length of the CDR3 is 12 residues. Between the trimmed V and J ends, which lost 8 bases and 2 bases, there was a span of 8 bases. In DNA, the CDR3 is TGTGCCAGCGGGACATCCACAGATACGCAGTATTTT. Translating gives CASGTSTDTQYF. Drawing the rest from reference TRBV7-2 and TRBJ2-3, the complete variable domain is GAGVSQSPSNKVTEKGKDVELRCDPISGHTALYWYRQSLGQGLEFLIYFQGNSAPDKSGLPSDRFSAERTGGSVSTLTIQRTQQEDSAVYLCASGTSTDTQYFGPGTRLTVL.

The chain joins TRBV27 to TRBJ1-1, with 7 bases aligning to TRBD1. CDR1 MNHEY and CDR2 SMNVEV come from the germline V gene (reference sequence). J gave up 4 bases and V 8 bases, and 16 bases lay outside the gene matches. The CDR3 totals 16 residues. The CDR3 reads CASRRFLLDRPTEAFF. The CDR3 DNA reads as TGTGCCAGCCGCCGATTCCTCTTGGACAGGCCCACTGAAGCTTTCTTT.

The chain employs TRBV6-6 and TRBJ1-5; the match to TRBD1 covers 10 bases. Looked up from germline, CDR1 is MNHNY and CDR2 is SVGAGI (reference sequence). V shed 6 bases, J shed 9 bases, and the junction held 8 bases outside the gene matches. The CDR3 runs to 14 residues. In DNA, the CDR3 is TGTGCCAGCAGGTCTACGGACAGGGGGGGGCCCCAGCATTTT. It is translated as CASRSTDRGGPQHF.

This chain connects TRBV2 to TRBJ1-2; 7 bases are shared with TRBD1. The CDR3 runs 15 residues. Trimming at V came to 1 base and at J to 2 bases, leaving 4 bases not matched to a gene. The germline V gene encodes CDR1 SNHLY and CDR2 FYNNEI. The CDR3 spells CASSEGDSRNYGYTF. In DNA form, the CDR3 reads TGTGCCAGCAGTGAAGGGGACAGCCGCAACTATGGCTACACCTTC.

The CDR3 DNA is TGTGCCAGCATTGGACAGGGAGGTACTGAAGCTTTCTTT. Translation gives CASIGQGGTEAFF. The chain recombines TRBV12-3 or TRBV12-4 with TRBJ1-1, with 8 bases that match TRBD1. The V segment lost 7 bases and the J segment 5 bases; nucleotides outside the gene matches: 6. CDR3 length equals 13 residues.

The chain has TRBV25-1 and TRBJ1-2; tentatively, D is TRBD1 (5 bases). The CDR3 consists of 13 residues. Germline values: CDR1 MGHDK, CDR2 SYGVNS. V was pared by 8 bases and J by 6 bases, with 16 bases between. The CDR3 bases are TGTGCCAGCCGCGGGGACGGCTGGCATGGCTACACCTTC. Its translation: CASRGDGWHGYTF.

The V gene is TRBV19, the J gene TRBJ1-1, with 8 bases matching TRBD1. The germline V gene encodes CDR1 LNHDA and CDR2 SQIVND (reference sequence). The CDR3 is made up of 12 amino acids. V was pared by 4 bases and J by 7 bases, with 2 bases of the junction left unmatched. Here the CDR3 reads CASSSDRGEAFF. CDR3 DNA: TGTGCCAGTAGTAGCGACAGGGGTGAAGCTTTCTTT. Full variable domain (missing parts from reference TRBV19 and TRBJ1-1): DGGITQSPKYLFRKEGQNVTLSCEQNLNHDAMYWYRQDPGQGLRLIYYSQIVNDFQKGDIAEGYSVSREKKESFPLTVTSAQKNPTAFYLCASSSDRGEAFFGQGTRLTVV.

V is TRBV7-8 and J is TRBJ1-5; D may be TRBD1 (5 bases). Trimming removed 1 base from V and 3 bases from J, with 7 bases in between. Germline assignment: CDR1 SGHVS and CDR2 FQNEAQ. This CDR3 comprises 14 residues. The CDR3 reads CASSLDRFNQPQHF. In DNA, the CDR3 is TGTGCCAGCAGCTTAGACAGGTTCAATCAGCCCCAGCATTTT. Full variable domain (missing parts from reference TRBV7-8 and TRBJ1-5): GAGVSQSPRYKVAKRGQDVALRCDPISGHVSLFWYQQALGQGPEFLTYFQNEAQLDKSGLPSDRFFAERPEGSVSTLKIQRTQQEDSAVYLCASSLDRFNQPQHFGDGTRLSIL.

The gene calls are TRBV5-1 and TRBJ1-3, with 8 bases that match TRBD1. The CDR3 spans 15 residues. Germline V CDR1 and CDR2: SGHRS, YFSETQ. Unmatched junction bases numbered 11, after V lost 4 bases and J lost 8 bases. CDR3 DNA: TGCGCCAGCAGCCCAGGGACAGGATTAACGCACACCATATATTTT. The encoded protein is CASSPGTGLTHTIYF. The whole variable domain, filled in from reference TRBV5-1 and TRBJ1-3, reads KAGVTQTPRYLIKTRGQQVTLSCSPISGHRSVSWYQQTPGQGLQFLFEYFSETQRNKGNFPGRFSGRQFSNSRSEMNVSTLELGDSALYLCASSPGTGLTHTIYFGEGSWLTVV.

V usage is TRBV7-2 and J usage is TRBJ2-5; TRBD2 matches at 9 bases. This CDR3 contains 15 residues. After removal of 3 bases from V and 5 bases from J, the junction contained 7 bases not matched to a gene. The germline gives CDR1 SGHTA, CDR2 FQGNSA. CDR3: CASSFGRGGLETQYF. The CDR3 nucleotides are TGTGCCAGCAGCTTTGGGCGGGGGGGATTGGAGACCCAGTACTTC.

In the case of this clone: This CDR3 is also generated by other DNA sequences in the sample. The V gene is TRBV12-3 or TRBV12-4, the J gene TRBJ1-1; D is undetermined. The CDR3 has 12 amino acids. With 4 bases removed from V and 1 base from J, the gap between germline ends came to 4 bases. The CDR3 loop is CASSYRNTEAFF. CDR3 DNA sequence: TGTGCCAGCAGTTATAGGAACACTGAAGCTTTCTTT.

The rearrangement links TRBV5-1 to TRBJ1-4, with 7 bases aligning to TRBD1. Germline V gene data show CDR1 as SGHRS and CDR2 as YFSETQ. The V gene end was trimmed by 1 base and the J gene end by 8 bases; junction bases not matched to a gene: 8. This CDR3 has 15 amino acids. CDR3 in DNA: TGCGCCAGCAGCTTGTCAGGGGGGAAAGGGGAAAAACTGTTTTTT. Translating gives CASSLSGGKGEKLFF. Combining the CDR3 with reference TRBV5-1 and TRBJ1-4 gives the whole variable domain KAGVTQTPRYLIKTRGQQVTLSCSPISGHRSVSWYQQTPGQGLQFLFEYFSETQRNKGNFPGRFSGRQFSNSRSEMNVSTLELGDSALYLCASSLSGGKGEKLFFGSGTQLSVL.

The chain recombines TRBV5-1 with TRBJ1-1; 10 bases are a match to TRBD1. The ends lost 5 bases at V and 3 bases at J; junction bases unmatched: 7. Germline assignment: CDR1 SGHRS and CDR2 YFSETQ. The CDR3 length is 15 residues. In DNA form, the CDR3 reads TGCGCCAGCAGACTGTGGGGGACAGGGGACACTGAAGCTTTCTTT. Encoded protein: CASRLWGTGDTEAFF.

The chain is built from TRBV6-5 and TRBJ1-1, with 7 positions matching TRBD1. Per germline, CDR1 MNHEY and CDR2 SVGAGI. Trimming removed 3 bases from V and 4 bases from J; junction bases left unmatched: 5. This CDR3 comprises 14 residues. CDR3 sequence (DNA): TGTGCCAGCAGTTATTTGGAGGGGGCCACTGAAGCTTTCTTT. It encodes CASSYLEGATEAFF.

The CDR3, as DNA: TGTGCCAGCGCACCCCCACAGAGTCCCTACGAGCAGTACTTC. This sequence encodes CASAPPQSPYEQYF. The chain couples TRBV6-5 to TRBJ2-7, with D unresolved. The V and J ends lost 8 bases and 2 bases respectively, with 16 bases between them. Germline CDR1 reads MNHEY; CDR2 reads SVGAGI. This CDR3 spans 14 amino acids.

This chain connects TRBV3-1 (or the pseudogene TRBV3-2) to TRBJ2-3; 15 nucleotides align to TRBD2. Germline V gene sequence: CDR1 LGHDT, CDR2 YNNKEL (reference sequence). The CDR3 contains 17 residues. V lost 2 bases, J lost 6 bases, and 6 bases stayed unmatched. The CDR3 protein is CASSQWTSGGAGDTQYF. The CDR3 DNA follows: TGTGCCAGCAGCCAATGGACTAGCGGGGGGGCCGGGGATACGCAGTATTTT.

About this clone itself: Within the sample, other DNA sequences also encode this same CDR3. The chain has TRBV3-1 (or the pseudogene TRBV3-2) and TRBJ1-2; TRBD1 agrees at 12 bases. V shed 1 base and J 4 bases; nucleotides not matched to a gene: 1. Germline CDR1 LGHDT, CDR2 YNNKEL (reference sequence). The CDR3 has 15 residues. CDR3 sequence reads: CASSQGDRGPYGYTF. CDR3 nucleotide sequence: TGTGCCAGCAGCCAAGGGGACAGGGGGCCCTATGGCTACACCTTC.

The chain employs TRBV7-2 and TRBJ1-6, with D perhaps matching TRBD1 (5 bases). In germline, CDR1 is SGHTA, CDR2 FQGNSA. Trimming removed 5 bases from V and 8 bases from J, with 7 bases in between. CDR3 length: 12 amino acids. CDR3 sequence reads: CASSDSYSPLHF. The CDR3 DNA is TGTGCCAGCAGCGACAGTTATTCACCCCTCCACTTT.

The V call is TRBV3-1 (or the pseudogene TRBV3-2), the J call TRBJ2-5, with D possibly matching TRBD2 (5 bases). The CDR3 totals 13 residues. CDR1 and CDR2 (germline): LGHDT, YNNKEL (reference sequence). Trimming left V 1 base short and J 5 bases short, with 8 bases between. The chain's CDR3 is CASSQGRSETQYF. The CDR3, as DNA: TGTGCCAGCAGCCAAGGGAGGTCGGAGACCCAGTACTTC.

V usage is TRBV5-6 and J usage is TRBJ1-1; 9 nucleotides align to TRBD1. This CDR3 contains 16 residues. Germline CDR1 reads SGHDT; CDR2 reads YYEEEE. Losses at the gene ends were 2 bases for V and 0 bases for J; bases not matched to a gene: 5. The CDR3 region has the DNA TGTGCCAGCAGCTTCCGGACAGGGGTCATGAACACTGAAGCTTTCTTT. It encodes CASSFRTGVMNTEAFF.

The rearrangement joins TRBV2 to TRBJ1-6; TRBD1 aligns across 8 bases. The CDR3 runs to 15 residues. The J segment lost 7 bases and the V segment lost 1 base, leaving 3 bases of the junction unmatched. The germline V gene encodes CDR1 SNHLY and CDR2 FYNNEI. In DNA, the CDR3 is TGTGCCAGCAGTGAAGGAGACAGGGGAAATTCACCCCTCCACTTT. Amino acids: CASSEGDRGNSPLHF.

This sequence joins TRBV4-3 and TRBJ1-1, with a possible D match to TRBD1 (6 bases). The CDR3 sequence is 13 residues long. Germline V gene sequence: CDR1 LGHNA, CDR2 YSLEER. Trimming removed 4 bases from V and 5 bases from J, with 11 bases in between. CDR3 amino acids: CASSLHRETEAFF. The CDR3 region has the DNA TGCGCCAGCAGCCTACACAGGGAAACTGAAGCTTTCTTT.

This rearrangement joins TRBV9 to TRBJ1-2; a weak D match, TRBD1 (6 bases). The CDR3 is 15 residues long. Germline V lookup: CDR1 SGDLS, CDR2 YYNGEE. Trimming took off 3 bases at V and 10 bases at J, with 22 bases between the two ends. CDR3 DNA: TGTGCCAGCAGCGCCCGGGGCGACTTCAGGGGCATCTACACCTTC. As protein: CASSARGDFRGIYTF.

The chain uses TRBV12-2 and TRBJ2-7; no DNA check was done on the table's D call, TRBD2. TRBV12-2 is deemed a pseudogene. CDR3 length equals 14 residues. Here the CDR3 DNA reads TGTGCAAGTCGCTTCGGTGTCCCCCACTACGAGCAGTACTTC. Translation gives CASRFGVPHYEQYF.

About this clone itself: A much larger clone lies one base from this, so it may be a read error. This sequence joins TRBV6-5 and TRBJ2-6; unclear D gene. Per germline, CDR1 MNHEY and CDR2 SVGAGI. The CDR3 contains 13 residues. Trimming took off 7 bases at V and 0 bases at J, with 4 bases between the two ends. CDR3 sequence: CASTLSGANVLTF. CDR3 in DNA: TGTGCCAGCACCCTCTCTGGGGCCAACGTCCTGACTTTC.

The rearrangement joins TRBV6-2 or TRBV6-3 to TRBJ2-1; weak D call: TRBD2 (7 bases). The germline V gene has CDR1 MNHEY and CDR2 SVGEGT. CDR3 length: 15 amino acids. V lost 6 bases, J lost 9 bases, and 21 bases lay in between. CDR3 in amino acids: CASSTTRGARSEQFF. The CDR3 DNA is TGTGCCAGCAGCACTACCCGGGGGGCCAGGAGTGAGCAGTTCTTC.

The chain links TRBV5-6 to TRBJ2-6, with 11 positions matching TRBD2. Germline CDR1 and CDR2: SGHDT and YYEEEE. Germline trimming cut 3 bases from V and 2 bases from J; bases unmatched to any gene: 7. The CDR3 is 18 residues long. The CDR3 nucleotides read TGTGCCAGCAGCTCCCTGACTAGCGGGGTACCTGGGGCCAACGTCCTGACTTTC. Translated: CASSSLTSGVPGANVLTF.

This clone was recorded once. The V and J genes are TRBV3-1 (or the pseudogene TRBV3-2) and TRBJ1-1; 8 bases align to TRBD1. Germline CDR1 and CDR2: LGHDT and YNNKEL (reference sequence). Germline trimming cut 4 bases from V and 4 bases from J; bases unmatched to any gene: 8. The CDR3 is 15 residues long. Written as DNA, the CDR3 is TGTGCCAGCAGCCGAAAGTGGACAGGGAGCACTGAAGCTTTCTTT. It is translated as CASSRKWTGSTEAFF.